The clone carrying this TCR beta chain was observed a few times. Repertoires were generated with immunoSEQ multiplex PCR, while TCRdb's copy carries only in-frame clones and drops some. The sample has about 11,000 clones; about 78% are singletons. These data originate in a study of early stage breast cancer tumors. This clonotype was obtained from a person aged 35-50 years with breast cancer. Material for sequencing was breast tumor tissue.

CDR3 amino acids: CATSLYNEQFF. The CDR3 DNA sequence: TGTGCCACCAGTCTTTACAATGAGCAGTTCTTC. This chain connects TRBV15 to TRBJ2-1; no definite D call. The V end was cut by 6 bases, the J end by 4 bases, with 4 bases between. The CDR3 is made up of 11 amino acids. Germline assignment: CDR1 LNHNV and CDR2 YYDKDF (reference sequence).